The 30 T cell receptor beta chains in this list originate from one sample, sequenced in a study of early T cells in non-severe SARS-CoV-2 infection. MiXCR, applied by TCRdb to the 5' RACE reads, yields one record per CDR3 protein. The data show approximately 50,000 distinct CDR3 sequences, 9.5% to 15% seen once. The sequencing here drew on whole blood, taken at baseline. All receptors derive from an adult who was a healthcare worker with PCR-confirmed SARS-CoV-2 infection or an uninfected control (not recorded which).

The sample holds many counts of this clonotype. This chain uses TRBV29-1 with TRBJ2-2, with 8 bases matching TRBD1. This CDR3 comprises 13 residues. V lost 4 bases and J lost 4; bases outside the gene matches: 2. Germline CDR1 SQVTM, CDR2 ANQGSEA. DNA of the CDR3: TGCAGCGTTGGGACAGGGATCACCGGGGAGCTGTTTTTT. It specifies CSVGTGITGELFF.

The genes are TRBV7-2 and TRBJ1-6; D is undetermined. Germline V gives CDR1 SGHTA, CDR2 FQGNSA. The CDR3 extends over 15 amino acids. The germline V and J ends were trimmed by 1 base and 10 bases, with 14 bases remaining between them. CDR3 residues: CASSLEWAGLSPLHF. DNA of the CDR3: TGTGCCAGCAGCTTAGAGTGGGCGGGTTTGTCACCCCTCCACTTT.

The chain is built from TRBV4-3 and TRBJ1-4; a weak D match, TRBD1 (6 bases). Germline CDR1 LGHNA, CDR2 YSLEER. The CDR3 is 17 residues long. V lost 0 bases and J lost 3, with 14 bases in between. In DNA form, the CDR3 reads TGCGCCAGCAGCCAAGATGACGGGGGGGCCTCTAATGAAAAACTGTTTTTT. Its translation is CASSQDDGGASNEKLFF.

This clonotype was picked up a small number of times. The chain uses TRBV27 and TRBJ1-1; tentatively, D is TRBD1 (6 bases). CDR3 length equals 14 residues. Trimming stripped 10 bases from V and 4 bases from J, with 19 bases between. Germline CDR1 reads MNHEY; CDR2 reads SMNVEV (reference sequence). The CDR3 sequence is CATRGAGAVTEAFF. CDR3 DNA sequence: TGTGCCACCCGAGGGGCAGGGGCGGTCACTGAAGCTTTCTTT.

This clonotype was counted many times. This chain connects TRBV20-1 to TRBJ2-3; weak D call: TRBD2 (6 bases). The CDR3 covers 14 residues. Per germline, CDR1 DFQATT and CDR2 SNEGSKA (reference sequence). Trimming cost V 1 base and J 1 base, with 9 bases left between them. CDR3 sequence reads: CSARVASGTDTQYF. In DNA, the CDR3 is TGCAGTGCTAGAGTTGCTAGCGGCACAGATACGCAGTATTTT.

The V call is TRBV24-1, the J call TRBJ2-7; TRBD2 aligns across 7 bases. The V gene's germline CDR1 is KGHDR and CDR2 SFDVKD. The CDR3 runs 15 residues. V lost 4 bases and J lost 0; bases outside the gene matches: 5. CDR3 DNA sequence: TGTGCCACCAGTGACCCTAGCGGAAACTCCTACGAGCAGTACTTC. Residues: CATSDPSGNSYEQYF.

This chain joins TRBV12-3 or TRBV12-4 and TRBJ2-7, with a possible D match to TRBD1 (6 bases). CDR3 length: 14 residues. V gave up 5 bases and J gave up 0 bases, with 11 bases separating them. CDR3 sequence reads: CASSPRDNSYEQYF. In DNA, the CDR3 is TGTGCCAGCAGTCCCCGGGACAACTCCTACGAGCAGTACTTC.

The chain recombines TRBV4-3 with TRBJ2-1; 7 nucleotides match TRBD2. V was pared by 4 bases and J by 6 bases, with 3 bases of the junction left unmatched. Germline CDR1 and CDR2: LGHNA and YSLEER. The CDR3 loop spans 13 amino acids. The CDR3 bases are TGCGCCAGCAGCCTCTGGACTAGCAATGAGCAGTTCTTC. Amino acid sequence: CASSLWTSNEQFF.

This clonotype was observed at least ten times. This chain joins TRBV25-1 and TRBJ1-4; D is uncertain. Trimming removed 3 bases at V and 1 base at J, with 12 bases between. CDR3 length: 16 residues. The germline gives CDR1 MGHDK, CDR2 SYGVNS. This CDR3 is CASSDGSRVTNEKLFF. The CDR3 DNA is TGTGCCAGCAGTGACGGGTCCCGGGTAACTAATGAAAAACTGTTTTTT.

The chain recombines TRBV3-1 with TRBJ2-7, with D perhaps assigned TRBD1 or TRBD2 (5 bases each). V was pared by 0 bases and J by 3 bases, with 12 bases between. CDR1 LGHDT and CDR2 YNNKEL come from the germline V gene (reference sequence). The CDR3 has 15 amino acids. DNA of the CDR3: TGTGCCAGCAGCCAAGACTGGGGACCTCACTACGAGCAGTACTTC. It translates to CASSQDWGPHYEQYF.

This chain links TRBV28 with TRBJ2-7; 9 nucleotides line up with TRBD2. The CDR3 has 14 residues. Germline V gives CDR1 MDHEN, CDR2 SYDVKM. Losses at the gene ends were 4 bases for V and 2 bases for J; bases not matched to a gene: 3. This CDR3 reads CASSSLAGPYEQYF. CDR3 DNA: TGTGCCAGCAGTTCCCTAGCGGGACCCTACGAGCAGTACTTC.

In nucleotides, the CDR3 is TGTGCCAGCAGCTCACCAGGGGCCGTTTCCCAAGAGACCCAGTACTTC. Translation gives CASSSPGAVSQETQYF. The J gene is TRBJ2-5, the V gene TRBV7-6, with D tentatively TRBD1 (6 bases). V was cut by 4 bases and J by 1 base, with 16 bases left in between. This CDR3 has 16 residues. Germline V gene lookup returns CDR1 SGHVS and CDR2 FNYEAQ. The full variable domain, its missing parts supplied by reference TRBV7-6 and TRBJ2-5, is GAGVSQSPRYKVTKRGQDVALRCDPISGHVSLYWYRQALGQGPEFLTYFNYEAQQDKSGLPNDRFSAERPEGSISTLTIQRTEQRDSAMYRCASSSPGAVSQETQYFGPGTRLLVL.

This rearrangement joins TRBV12-5 to TRBJ1-5; perhaps TRBD1 as D (6 bases). The CDR3 spans 18 residues. Germline V CDR1 and CDR2: LGHNT, FRNRAP. Trimming left V 3 bases short and J 0 bases short, with 18 bases between. CDR3 residues: CASGFTMDGTTSNQPQHF. The CDR3 DNA reads TGTGCTAGTGGTTTTACCATGGACGGGACAACTAGCAATCAGCCCCAGCATTTT.

This chain connects TRBV7-2 to TRBJ1-3; 7 bases match TRBD1. The CDR3 is 15 residues long. The germline V gene has CDR1 SGHTA and CDR2 FQGNSA. The J segment lost 4 bases and the V segment lost 4 bases, leaving 7 bases of the junction unmatched. CDR3 residues: CASSWETGTGNTIYF. For the CDR3, the DNA is TGTGCCAGCAGCTGGGAGACAGGGACAGGAAACACCATATATTTT.

The chain is built from TRBV20-1 and TRBJ2-7, with D unresolved. The CDR3 is 13 amino acids. CDR1 and CDR2 (germline): DFQATT, SNEGSKA (reference sequence). The V gene lost 6 bases and the J gene lost 3 bases, with 15 bases spanning the gap. In nucleotides, the CDR3 is TGCAGTGCCGAGCCTGACTTGGTCTACGAGCAGTACTTC. This translates into CSAEPDLVYEQYF.

By share of the sample, this clonotype is medium-sized. The chain combines TRBV7-6 with TRBJ2-1, with TRBD2 matching over 11 bases. The CDR3 spans 16 residues. Germline assignment: CDR1 SGHVS and CDR2 FNYEAQ. J was trimmed by 5 bases and V by 6 bases; bases with no gene match: 9. CDR3 amino acids: CASRPKTSGSHNEQFF. DNA of the CDR3: TGTGCCAGCAGACCAAAAACTAGCGGGAGTCACAATGAGCAGTTCTTC.

The J gene is TRBJ2-2, the V gene TRBV6-5; 9 positions match TRBD1. The germline V gene encodes CDR1 MNHEY and CDR2 SVGAGI. The CDR3 totals 15 residues. J lost 4 bases, V lost 4 bases, and 4 bases had no gene match. The CDR3 bases are TGTGCCAGCAGTTTTGGGACAGGGATCACCGGGGAGCTGTTTTTT. This encodes CASSFGTGITGELFF.

This chain links TRBV20-1 with TRBJ1-1; D not resolved. Germline V gene lookup returns CDR1 DFQATT and CDR2 SNEGSKA (reference sequence). Deletions cut 6 bases from V and 1 base from J, with 12 bases between. The CDR3 sequence is 13 residues long. In nucleotides, the CDR3 is TGCAGTGCGCCACATGGGGAGAACACTGAAGCTTTCTTT. This gives the protein CSAPHGENTEAFF.

This clonotype was recorded a few times. CDR3 nucleotide sequence: TGTGCCAGCAGCTTAGTACTAGCGGGAGGAAGGGTCGCTGAGCAGTTCTTC. Its protein product is CASSLVLAGGRVAEQFF. This sequence joins TRBV7-2 and TRBJ2-1; 12 positions match TRBD2. This CDR3 contains 17 residues. The germline V gene encodes CDR1 SGHTA and CDR2 FQGNSA. After removal of 1 base from V and 9 bases from J, the junction contained 10 bases not matched to a gene.

This clonotype was observed at least ten times. The chain joins TRBV2 to TRBJ2-5; D is uncertain. The CDR3 totals 11 residues. Germline CDR1 reads SNHLY; CDR2 reads FYNNEI. V lost 8 bases and J lost 5, with 9 bases in between. The CDR3 reads CASQLGETQYF. As DNA, the CDR3 is TGTGCCAGCCAGTTAGGCGAGACCCAGTACTTC.

This clonotype was seen only a few times. The chain links TRBV4-3 to TRBJ2-3; D possibly uses TRBD1 or TRBD2 (5 bases each). The CDR3 spans 15 residues. V lost 1 base and J 8 bases, leaving 16 bases between the germline ends. Germline loops: CDR1 LGHNA, CDR2 YSLEER. The CDR3: CASSQVVSLGGTQYF. CDR3 coding DNA: TGCGCCAGCAGCCAAGTGGTTTCTCTTGGGGGTACGCAGTATTTT.

This clonotype came up many times. The chain employs TRBV12-3 or TRBV12-4 and TRBJ2-1, with 7 positions matching TRBD2. V trimming: 0 bases; J trimming: 9 bases; junction bases outside the gene matches: 8. CDR3 length: 15 amino acids. The CDR3 reads CASSLAAGVKGEQFF. DNA for the CDR3: TGTGCCAGCAGTTTAGCCGCGGGAGTGAAGGGTGAGCAGTTCTTC.

The rearrangement uses TRBV28 and TRBJ2-1; TRBD2 agrees at 9 bases. Germline V gene data show CDR1 as MDHEN and CDR2 as SYDVKM. With V trimmed by 6 bases and J by 4 bases, 7 bases remained unmatched. The CDR3 runs to 15 residues. The CDR3, as DNA: TGTGCCAGCAGCGAAGTAGCGGGAGTGTACAATGAGCAGTTCTTC. Translating it yields CASSEVAGVYNEQFF.

The chain links TRBV19 to TRBJ2-3; D not certain. Germline V gene sequence: CDR1 LNHDA, CDR2 SQIVND (reference sequence). Trimming took 1 base from V and 1 from J, leaving 9 bases between them. CDR3 length: 15 residues. CDR3 sequence reads: CASSIGRAGTDTQYF. The CDR3 DNA follows: TGTGCCAGTAGTATAGGCCGCGCTGGCACAGATACGCAGTATTTT.

This clonotype has a handful of counts. The rearrangement joins TRBV28 to TRBJ2-7; D is possibly TRBD2 (5 bases). The CDR3 is made up of 12 amino acids. The germline CDR1 and CDR2 sequences are MDHEN and SYDVKM. V was trimmed by 8 bases and J by 3 bases, leaving 11 bases between them. CDR3 protein: CASLRDNYEQYF. In DNA form, the CDR3 reads TGTGCCAGCCTCCGGGATAACTACGAGCAGTACTTC.

This clonotype has at least ten counts. The rearrangement uses TRBV29-1 and TRBJ2-1; 9 positions match TRBD2. The CDR3 length is 13 residues. With 5 bases clipped from V and 8 bases from J, the junction kept 7 bases outside the gene matches. Germline V gene sequence: CDR1 SQVTM, CDR2 ANQGSEA. The CDR3 reads CSVFGGRAYEQFF. Here the CDR3 DNA reads TGCAGCGTTTTCGGCGGGAGGGCCTATGAGCAGTTCTTC.

This clonotype was seen a handful of times. V and J are TRBV20-1 and TRBJ2-5; possible D gene TRBD1, 7 bases. This CDR3 comprises 16 residues. Germline CDR1 and CDR2: DFQATT and SNEGSKA (reference sequence). Trimming stripped 7 bases from V and 5 bases from J, with 26 bases between. The CDR3 loop is CSGSGWGRQGTETQYF. The CDR3 DNA reads as TGCAGTGGAAGCGGGTGGGGGCGACAGGGAACTGAGACCCAGTACTTC.

This clonotype was seen repeatedly, ten times or more. The rearrangement links TRBV5-8 to TRBJ2-1; TRBD2 matches 7 bases. Germline V gene sequence: CDR1 SGHTS, CDR2 YDEGEE. Germline trimming cut 10 bases from V and 0 bases from J; bases unmatched to any gene: 10. The CDR3 has 15 residues. The CDR3 DNA sequence: TGTGCCGTGTCCCGGGGGGAAAGCTCCTACAATGAGCAGTTCTTC. Translating gives CAVSRGESSYNEQFF.

This clonotype was detected ten times or more. The chain links TRBV12-3 or TRBV12-4 to TRBJ2-1; D is uncertain. The CDR3 length is 14 residues. The V and J ends lost 7 bases and 4 bases respectively, with 14 bases between them. This CDR3 is CASTQPEGYNEQFF. The DNA for the CDR3 is TGTGCCAGCACCCAACCGGAAGGATACAATGAGCAGTTCTTC.

This clonotype was seen ten or more times. This chain connects TRBV9 to TRBJ1-3; D is unclear. CDR3 length: 14 amino acids. V lost 2 bases and J 0 bases, leaving 6 bases between the germline ends. The germline gives CDR1 SGDLS, CDR2 YYNGEE. This chain's CDR3 is CASSVGVSGNTIYF. CDR3 nucleotides: TGTGCCAGCAGCGTTGGGGTCTCTGGAAACACCATATATTTT.